The clone carrying this T cell receptor (beta chain) was picked up a small number of times. This sample was included in a study of blood T cells in healthy people across ages. The germline V gene encodes CDR1 MGHRA and CDR2 YSYEKL. This CDR3 is 15 amino acids long. V was shortened by 3 bases and J by 0 bases, with 8 bases between the two germline ends. The second PCR ran about 6 to 12 cycles with a sample-barcoded 5' primer and J-beta primers. One entry per CDR3 protein, called by TCRdb with MiXCR from the 5' RACE reads. This sample has 650,000 to 700,000 distinct CDR3 sequences, with roughly 32% found just once.

The receptor was isolated from a woman of 80 years or more in good health. The sequencing sample was made of blood. This chain uses TRBV4-1 with TRBJ1-4; D not resolved. CDR3 region: CASSQGPATNEKLFF. The CDR3 DNA reads as TGCGCCAGCAGCCAGGGCCCGGCAACTAATGAAAAACTGTTTTTT.